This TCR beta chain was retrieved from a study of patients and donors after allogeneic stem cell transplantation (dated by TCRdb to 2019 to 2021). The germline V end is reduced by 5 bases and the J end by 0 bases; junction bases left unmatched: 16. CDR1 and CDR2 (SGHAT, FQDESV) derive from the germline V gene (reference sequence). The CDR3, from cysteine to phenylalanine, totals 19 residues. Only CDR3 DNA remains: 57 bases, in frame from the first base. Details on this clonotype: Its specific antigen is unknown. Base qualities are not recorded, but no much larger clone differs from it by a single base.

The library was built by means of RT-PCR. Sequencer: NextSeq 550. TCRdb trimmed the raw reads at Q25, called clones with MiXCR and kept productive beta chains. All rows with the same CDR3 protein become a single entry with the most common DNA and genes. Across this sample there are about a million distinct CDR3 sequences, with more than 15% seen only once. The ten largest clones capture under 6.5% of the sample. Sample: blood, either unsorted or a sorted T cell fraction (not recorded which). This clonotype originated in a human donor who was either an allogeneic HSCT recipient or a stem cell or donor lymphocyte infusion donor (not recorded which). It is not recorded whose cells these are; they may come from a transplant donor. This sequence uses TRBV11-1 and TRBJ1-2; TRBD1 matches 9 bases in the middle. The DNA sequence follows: TGTGCCAGCAGCAAATCCCGGGACAGGGTTGGGATAGCTAACTATGGCTACACCTTC. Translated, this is CASSKSRDRVGIANYGYTF. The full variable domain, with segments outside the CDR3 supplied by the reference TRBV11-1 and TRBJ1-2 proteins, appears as EAEVAQSPRYKITEKSQAVAFWCDPISGHATLYWYRQILGQGPELLVQFQDESVVDDSQLPKDRFSAERLKGVDSTLKIQPAELGDSAMYLCASSKSRDRVGIANYGYTFGSGTRLTVV.